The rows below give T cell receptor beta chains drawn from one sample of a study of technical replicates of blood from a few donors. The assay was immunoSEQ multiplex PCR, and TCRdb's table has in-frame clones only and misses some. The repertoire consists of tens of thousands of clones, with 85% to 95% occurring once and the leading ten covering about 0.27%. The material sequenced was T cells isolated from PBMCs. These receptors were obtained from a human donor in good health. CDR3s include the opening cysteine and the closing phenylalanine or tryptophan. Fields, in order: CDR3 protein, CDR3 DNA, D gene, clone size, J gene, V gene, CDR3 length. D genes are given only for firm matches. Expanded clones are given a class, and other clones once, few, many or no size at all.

CDR3 protein: CASRSPGDTQYF
CDR3 DNA: TGTGCCAGCAGGTCGCCAGGGGATACGCAGTATTTT
D gene: NA
clone size: NA
J gene: TRBJ2-3
V gene: TRBV11-3
CDR3 length: 12

CDR3 protein: CASSEGGRGLDNEQFF
CDR3 DNA: TGTGCCAGCAGTGAAGGGGGCAGGGGGCTCGACAATGAGCAGTTCTTC
D gene: TRBD1
clone size: NA
J gene: TRBJ2-1
V gene: TRBV2
CDR3 length: 16

CDR3 protein: CASSEFNEQYF
CDR3 DNA: TGTGCCAGCAGTGAATTCAACGAGCAGTACTTC
D gene: NA
clone size: NA
J gene: TRBJ2-7
V gene: TRBV6-1
CDR3 length: 11

CDR3 protein: CASTQTGTPEAFF
CDR3 DNA: TGTGCCAGCACTCAAACCGGGACACCTGAAGCTTTCTTT
D gene: NA
clone size: NA
J gene: TRBJ1-1
V gene: TRBV2
CDR3 length: 13

CDR3 protein: CASSVASGQTNNEQFF
CDR3 DNA: TGTGCCAGCAGCGTGGCTAGCGGGCAGACAAACAATGAGCAGTTCTTC
D gene: TRBD2
clone size: NA
J gene: TRBJ2-1
V gene: TRBV9
CDR3 length: 16

CDR3 protein: CASSQKGEAEQYF
CDR3 DNA: TGTGCCAGCAGCCAAAAAGGGGAGGCCGAGCAGTACTTC
D gene: NA
clone size: NA
J gene: TRBJ2-7
V gene: TRBV21-1
CDR3 length: 13

CDR3 protein: CASSPRVKGRTGELFF
CDR3 DNA: TGTGCCAGTAGCCCCAGGGTCAAGGGGCGAACCGGGGAGCTGTTTTTT
D gene: NA
clone size: NA
J gene: TRBJ2-2
V gene: TRBV19
CDR3 length: 16

CDR3 protein: CASSERTGVVSKTQYF
CDR3 DNA: TGTGCCAGTAGTGAAAGGACAGGGGTCGTTTCGAAGACCCAGTACTTC
D gene: TRBD1
clone size: NA
J gene: TRBJ2-5
V gene: TRBV19
CDR3 length: 16

CDR3 protein: CASSIDGMRELTDTQYF
CDR3 DNA: TGTGCCAGTAGTATAGATGGGATGCGGGAGTTGACAGATACGCAGTATTTT
D gene: TRBD2
clone size: NA
J gene: TRBJ2-3
V gene: TRBV19
CDR3 length: 17

CDR3 protein: CASSLARLDQGISYEQYF
CDR3 DNA: TGTGCCAGCAGCTTAGCTAGATTGGACCAGGGAATCTCCTACGAGCAGTACTTC
D gene: NA
clone size: NA
J gene: TRBJ2-7
V gene: TRBV11-1
CDR3 length: 18

CDR3 protein: CASRWEGRDDNQPQHF
CDR3 DNA: TGTGCCAGCAGATGGGAAGGGAGGGATGACAATCAGCCCCAGCATTTT
D gene: NA
clone size: few
J gene: TRBJ1-5
V gene: TRBV27
CDR3 length: 16

CDR3 protein: CAISIERLAGGPPDTQYF
CDR3 DNA: TGTGCCATCAGCATAGAGCGACTAGCGGGAGGGCCACCAGATACGCAGTATTTT
D gene: TRBD2
clone size: NA
J gene: TRBJ2-3
V gene: TRBV10-3
CDR3 length: 18

CDR3 protein: CASSLLTGGVEKLFF
CDR3 DNA: TGTGCCAGCAGTCTCTTGACAGGGGGCGTTGAAAAACTGTTTTTT
D gene: TRBD1
clone size: NA
J gene: TRBJ1-4
V gene: TRBV27
CDR3 length: 15

CDR3 protein: CASSLRGGAGDNTEAFF
CDR3 DNA: TGTGCCAGCAGTTTACGGGGGGGGGCAGGCGACAACACTGAAGCTTTCTTT
D gene: NA
clone size: NA
J gene: TRBJ1-1
V gene: TRBV28
CDR3 length: 17

CDR3 protein: CASRDQGAQYGNQPQHF
CDR3 DNA: TGTGCCAGCAGAGACCAGGGGGCTCAGTATGGCAATCAGCCCCAGCATTTT
D gene: TRBD1
clone size: NA
J gene: TRBJ1-5
V gene: TRBV28
CDR3 length: 17

CDR3 protein: CASSPSQGRTDTQYF
CDR3 DNA: TGTGCCAGCTCACCATCACAGGGCCGCACAGATACGCAGTATTTT
D gene: NA
clone size: few
J gene: TRBJ2-3
V gene: TRBV18
CDR3 length: 15

CDR3 protein: CASSETGLAGGNTGELFF
CDR3 DNA: TGTGCCAGCAGCGAAACGGGACTAGCGGGAGGGAACACCGGGGAGCTGTTTTTT
D gene: TRBD2
clone size: NA
J gene: TRBJ2-2
V gene: TRBV13
CDR3 length: 18

CDR3 protein: CAWSQGREGGYTF
CDR3 DNA: TGTGCCTGGAGTCAGGGCAGGGAGGGTGGCTACACCTTC
D gene: NA
clone size: NA
J gene: TRBJ1-2
V gene: TRBV30
CDR3 length: 13

CDR3 protein: CASSTSRGGTFSYEQYF
CDR3 DNA: TGTGCCAGTAGTACTTCTCGGGGGGGGACCTTCTCCTACGAGCAGTACTTC
D gene: TRBD2
clone size: NA
J gene: TRBJ2-7
V gene: TRBV19
CDR3 length: 17

CDR3 protein: CASSPPSRGEQFF
CDR3 DNA: TGTGCCAGCTCACCGCCTAGCCGGGGTGAGCAGTTCTTC
D gene: NA
clone size: NA
J gene: TRBJ2-1
V gene: TRBV18
CDR3 length: 13

CDR3 protein: CASRLRGGLIQPQHF
CDR3 DNA: TGTGCCAGCAGGCTTAGGGGGGGGCTAATTCAGCCCCAGCATTTT
D gene: NA
clone size: NA
J gene: TRBJ1-5
V gene: TRBV27
CDR3 length: 15

CDR3 protein: CSVAGTGDAQIPHF
CDR3 DNA: TGCAGCGTTGCTGGGACAGGGGACGCTCAAATCCCCCACTTC
D gene: TRBD1
clone size: NA
J gene: TRBJ2-5
V gene: TRBV29-1
CDR3 length: 14

CDR3 protein: CASRTGVFNSPLHF
CDR3 DNA: TGTGCCAGCAGAACAGGGGTTTTTAATTCACCCCTCCACTTT
D gene: TRBD1
clone size: NA
J gene: TRBJ1-6
V gene: TRBV6-5
CDR3 length: 14

CDR3 protein: CASSFQTGGNEQFF
CDR3 DNA: TGCGCCAGCAGCTTCCAGACAGGCGGCAATGAGCAGTTCTTC
D gene: NA
clone size: NA
J gene: TRBJ2-1
V gene: TRBV5-1
CDR3 length: 14

CDR3 protein: CASSPGQGITHEQYF
CDR3 DNA: TGTGCCAGCAGCCCTGGACAGGGGATAACCCACGAGCAGTACTTC
D gene: TRBD1
clone size: NA
J gene: TRBJ2-7
V gene: TRBV11-1
CDR3 length: 15

CDR3 protein: CASRTSGNGYEQYF
CDR3 DNA: TGTGCCAGCAGGACTAGCGGGAATGGGTACGAGCAGTACTTC
D gene: TRBD2
clone size: NA
J gene: TRBJ2-7
V gene: TRBV2
CDR3 length: 14

CDR3 protein: CAIAGNEQYF
CDR3 DNA: TGTGCCATCGCGGGAAACGAGCAGTACTTC
D gene: NA
clone size: NA
J gene: TRBJ2-7
V gene: TRBV7-9
CDR3 length: 10

CDR3 protein: CAGLSNTGELFF
CDR3 DNA: TGTGCCGGCCTTTCCAACACCGGGGAGCTGTTTTTT
D gene: NA
clone size: once
J gene: TRBJ2-2
V gene: TRBV19
CDR3 length: 12

CDR3 protein: CASSLEQVGNQPQHF
CDR3 DNA: TGTGCCAGCAGTTTGGAACAGGTGGGGAATCAGCCCCAGCATTTT
D gene: NA
clone size: NA
J gene: TRBJ1-5
V gene: TRBV28
CDR3 length: 15

CDR3 protein: CASSKRQGTQPQHF
CDR3 DNA: TGTGCCAGCAGCAAAAGGCAGGGTACTCAGCCCCAGCATTTT
D gene: NA
clone size: NA
J gene: TRBJ1-5
V gene: TRBV6-1
CDR3 length: 14

CDR3 protein: CASSIPGQGFEKLFF
CDR3 DNA: TGTGCCAGCAGCATACCGGGACAGGGTTTTGAAAAACTGTTTTTT
D gene: TRBD1
clone size: NA
J gene: TRBJ1-4
V gene: TRBV7-9
CDR3 length: 15